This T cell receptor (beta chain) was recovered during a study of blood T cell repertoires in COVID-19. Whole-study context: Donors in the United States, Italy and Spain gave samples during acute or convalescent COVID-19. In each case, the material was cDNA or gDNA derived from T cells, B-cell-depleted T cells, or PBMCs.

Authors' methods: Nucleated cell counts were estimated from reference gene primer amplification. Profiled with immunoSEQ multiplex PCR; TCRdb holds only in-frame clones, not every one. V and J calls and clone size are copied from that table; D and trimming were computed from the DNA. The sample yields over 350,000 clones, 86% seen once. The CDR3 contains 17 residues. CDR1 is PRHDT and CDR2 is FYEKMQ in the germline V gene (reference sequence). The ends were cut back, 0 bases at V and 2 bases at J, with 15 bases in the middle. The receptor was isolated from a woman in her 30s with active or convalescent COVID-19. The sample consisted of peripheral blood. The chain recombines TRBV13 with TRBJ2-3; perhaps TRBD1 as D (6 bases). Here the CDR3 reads CASSLGWGQGATDTQYF. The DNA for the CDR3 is TGTGCCAGCAGCTTAGGATGGGGGCAAGGGGCCACAGATACGCAGTATTTT.